This TCR beta chain was obtained from a study of cytotoxic CD8 clonotypes in ibrutinib-treated CLL (dated by TCRdb to the early 2020s). In the study overall: In this cohort, some 16 patients were treatment-naive and approximately 10 were relapsed/refractory, while roughly 17 had unmutated IGHV. Patients were still on ibrutinib when every remission and progressive disease sample was collected. Partial responses were observed in about 25 patients and complete responses in 2; after a median follow-up of 68 months, remission was maintained in about 15 patients and progression was observed in approximately twelve. Longitudinal samples were available for about 30% of the roughly 90 trial participants. Samples at response were collected after a median of roughly twelve months of treatment, with a range of about 6 to 36 months. Cryopreserved peripheral blood mononuclear cells were collected at three points: before therapy, at response, and at either sustained remission or disease progression. On average, each sample yielded 255,043 productive templates and around 100,000 productive rearrangements. The investigation overall reported the following: Clonality increased at ibrutinib response, stayed stable in sustained remission, and fell back toward baseline at progression. Baseline clonality exceeded that of age-matched healthy donors and correlated strongly with circulating CD8+ T-cell counts. Public clonotypes were found to be uncommon and were observed to contract or remain stable during treatment; the increase in clonality was shown to reflect expansion of private clonotypes at ibrutinib response. Sampling times were not matched between patients in sustained remission and patients whose disease was progressing, and lymph node repertoires were not examined.

CDR1 and CDR2 are drawn from the germline V gene (reference sequence): SEHNR, FQNEAQ. The CDR3 has 15 amino acids, counting the end cysteine and phenylalanine. Only CDR3 DNA remains: 45 bases, in frame from the first base. The V end loses 2 bases and the J end loses 2 bases, and a stretch of 10 bases separates them. In its sample, this clone was seen a few times. The antigen it recognizes is unknown. No quality values exist for individual bases; no much larger clone is one base distant. The time point label, read with the paper, signifies: 12 months on ibrutinib. For TCR beta library preparation, about 2.2 micrograms of genomic DNA were extracted from the cryopreserved PBMCs. Longitudinal blood samples from CLL patients on ibrutinib monotherapy underwent high-throughput TCR beta sequencing. The patients were enrolled in a single-center, open-label phase 2 trial of ibrutinib monotherapy. Each clonotype received, on average, roughly 9.6x coverage in deep resolution sequencing performed on a MiSeq, where the target depth lay between 1 in 1 million and 1 in 200,000 T cells. TCR beta libraries were generated with the immunoSEQ hsTCRB Kit. The paper's data handling went like this. The data were analyzed with ImmunoSEQ Analyzer and ImmunoSEQ Data Assistant, and V, D and J gene assignments followed IMGT definitions. Clonality was computed as one minus normalized Shannon entropy of productive rearrangement frequencies, ranging from 0 to 1. Only overrepresented clonotypes making up at least 0.05% of the repertoire of each patient were included in the public clonotype analysis. Repertoires from around 13 age-matched healthy donors in immuneACCESS were used as clonality controls. Imported from immuneACCESS, the table was reduced by TCRdb to in-frame sequences with V and J called. These copies leave out some clones; in studies compared against another copy, an unresolved V gene accounts for under half, and the cause of the remainder is not known. The V and J calls and the clone size are those of that table, but D and trimming were determined from the DNA. Across this sample there are 160,000 or so clones, with approximately 80% seen only once. Roughly 1.9% of the sample is in the top ten clones.

The sequenced sample was PBMCs, obtained after 12 months of ibrutinib treatment. This TCR came from a human donor with chronic lymphocytic leukemia. Recombination connected TRBV7-9 to TRBJ2-1; TRBD2 is a weak D gene call, 6 bases matching. For the CDR3, the sequence is CASSLRGIPYNEQFF. The sequence in DNA is TGTGCCAGCAGCTTACGCGGGATACCCTACAATGAGCAGTTCTTC.